The 28 T cell receptor beta chains in this list originate from one sample, sequenced in a study of T-cell memory formation after mild COVID-19. TCRdb independently ran MiXCR on the 5' RACE reads; one entry per CDR3 protein. Of 100,000 to 150,000 distinct CDR3 sequences in the sample, about 18% were seen once. Sample: PBMCs or a T cell subset sorted from them (not recorded which). These receptors all stem from a man younger than 35 who had mild COVID-19 (a few samples of this study predate the infection). Cell type and time point are not known.

Only a few counts were recorded for this clonotype. The chain couples TRBV12-3 or TRBV12-4 to TRBJ1-6; D perhaps matches TRBD1 (5 bases). The CDR3 extends over 15 amino acids. With 5 bases removed from V and 2 bases from J, the gap between germline ends came to 10 bases. The CDR3 nucleotides read TGTGCCAGCAGTAGACAGAGAACCTATAATTCACCCCTCCACTTT. It yields the protein CASSRQRTYNSPLHF.

The sample holds a few counts of this clonotype. The V gene is TRBV9, the J gene TRBJ2-5, with D unresolved. The ends were cut back, 0 bases at V and 1 base at J, with 7 bases in the middle. Looked up from germline, CDR1 is SGDLS and CDR2 is YYNGEE. This CDR3 spans 14 amino acids. The CDR3 nucleotides read TGTGCCAGCAGCGTAGGGTTTACCCAAGAGACCCAGTACTTC. It is translated as CASSVGFTQETQYF.

In this sample, this clonotype turned up many times. V usage is TRBV10-3 and J usage is TRBJ2-5, with TRBD1 matching 9 bases. CDR3 length equals 14 residues. The J segment lost 2 bases and the V segment lost 6 bases, leaving 4 bases of the junction unmatched. Germline CDR1 reads ENHRY; CDR2 reads SYGVKD. The DNA of the CDR3 is TGTGCCATCAGGGAAGACAGGGGGCAAGAGACCCAGTACTTC. Protein product: CAIREDRGQETQYF.

This clonotype was counted a few times. The chain uses TRBV6-1 and TRBJ1-1; a weak D match, TRBD1 (5 bases). The CDR3 is made up of 13 amino acids. Germline-derived CDR1 and CDR2 are MNHNS and SASEGT. The CDR3 sequence is CAMAGKGYTEAFF. In DNA, the CDR3 is TGTGCTATGGCAGGGAAGGGGTACACTGAAGCTTTCTTT.

This clonotype was seen a few times. CDR3 nucleotides: TGTGCCAGCAGCCCGAGCAGATCCGGGGAGACCCAGTACTTC. This gives the protein CASSPSRSGETQYF. The V and J genes are TRBV11-3 and TRBJ2-5; no definite D call. The CDR3 sequence is 14 residues long. Trimming shortened V by 5 bases and J by 5 bases, and 15 bases separated the two germline ends. CDR1 and CDR2 from the germline V gene are SGHNT and YENEEA.

This clonotype was seen a single time. V and J are TRBV6-5 and TRBJ1-2, with a tentative D call TRBD1 (5 bases). This CDR3 comprises 15 residues. Germline V gene sequence: CDR1 MNHEY, CDR2 SVGAGI. With 6 bases removed from V and 1 base from J, the gap between germline ends came to 15 bases. The CDR3 spells CASSLLSGHNYGYTF. The CDR3 DNA reads as TGTGCCAGCAGCTTACTTTCAGGGCATAACTATGGCTACACCTTC.

A few counts support this clonotype. This chain uses TRBV5-1 with TRBJ1-2, with D perhaps TRBD1 (6 bases). Germline assignment: CDR1 SGHRS and CDR2 YFSETQ. The CDR3 contains 13 residues. V was pared by 0 bases and J by 9 bases, with 12 bases between. CDR3 amino acids: CASSLAQGGSYTF. The CDR3 DNA follows: TGCGCCAGCAGCTTGGCACAGGGAGGAAGCTACACCTTC.

The chain employs TRBV6-5 and TRBJ1-1; D not certain. The length of the CDR3 is 15 residues. The V end was cut by 5 bases, the J end by 4 bases, with 17 bases between. Germline V gene data show CDR1 as MNHEY and CDR2 as SVGAGI. CDR3 amino acids: CASSDIRQVGTEAFF. The CDR3 nucleotides read TGTGCCAGCAGTGACATCCGTCAGGTGGGCACTGAAGCTTTCTTT.

The V gene is TRBV5-5, the J gene TRBJ1-2; the D gene is possibly TRBD1 (5 bases). CDR1 and CDR2 from the germline V gene are SGHKS and YYEKEE (reference sequence). The CDR3 contains 14 residues. V lost 4 bases to trimming and J lost 8 bases, with 18 bases between them. The CDR3 sequence: CASSPGRIGGGYTF. CDR3 nucleotides: TGTGCCAGCAGCCCGGGACGGATTGGAGGGGGCTACACCTTC.

This clonotype occurred a few times. The junction departs from the called germline gene at one end, perhaps through a read error. V is TRBV20-1 and J is TRBJ2-1, with D possibly being TRBD1 (6 bases). Germline-derived CDR1 and CDR2 are DFQATT and SNEGSKA (reference sequence). The CDR3 sequence is 12 residues long. CDR3 nucleotides: TGCAGGGCTATCAGGGGTTTTGATGAGCAGTTCTTC. Translation: CRAIRGFDEQFF.

CDR3 residues: CASVAGYTGELFF. CDR3 coding DNA: TGTGCCAGCGTGGCCGGATACACCGGGGAGCTGTTTTTT. The chain employs TRBV7-9 and TRBJ2-2, with D unclear. This CDR3 is built from 13 residues. The germline gives CDR1 SEHNR, CDR2 FQNEAQ (reference sequence). The V end was cut by 8 bases, the J end by 3 bases, with 10 bases between.

This clonotype was detected only a few times. The V and J genes are TRBV4-3 and TRBJ2-3; 9 positions agree with TRBD1. Germline V gene lookup returns CDR1 LGHNA and CDR2 YSLEER. The V gene end was trimmed by 3 bases and the J gene end by 2 bases; junction bases not matched to a gene: 9. The CDR3 contains 17 residues. The CDR3 loop is CASSHYFGTGFTDTQYF. The CDR3 DNA reads TGCGCCAGCAGCCATTATTTTGGGACAGGGTTCACAGATACGCAGTATTTT.

This chain connects TRBV11-2 to TRBJ1-2; 9 bases are shared with TRBD1. V gave up 4 bases and J gave up 5 bases; unmatched junction bases: 8. Germline lookup yields CDR1 SGHAT and CDR2 FQNNGV. CDR3 size: 15 residues. CDR3 sequence (DNA): TGTGCCAGCAGCTGGGGGGGACAGGGTGGATATGGCTACACCTTC. Protein sequence: CASSWGGQGGYGYTF. The entire variable domain, with the rest obtained from reference TRBV11-2 and TRBJ1-2, is as follows: EAGVAQSPRYKIIEKRQSVAFWCNPISGHATLYWYQQILGQGPKLLIQFQNNGVVDDSQLPKDRFSAERLKGVDSTLKIQPAKLEDSAVYLCASSWGGQGGYGYTFGSGTRLTVV.

The chain recombines TRBV12-3 or TRBV12-4 with TRBJ1-2; 8 positions match TRBD1. V lost 8 bases to trimming and J lost 6 bases; unmatched junction nucleotides: 11. The CDR3 spans 14 residues. CDR3 nucleotides: TGTGCCAGCCTCTTAGACCGGACAGGGCATGGCTACACCTTC. Translated, it gives CASLLDRTGHGYTF.

The sample holds a few counts of this clonotype. Sequence at one end of the junction differs from germline and may be a read error. The genes are TRBV10-3 and TRBJ2-1; unclear D gene. The germline gives CDR1 ENHRY, CDR2 SYGVKD. The CDR3 totals 12 residues. The CDR3 DNA reads as TGTGCCATCGGTGAAAACCCCAATGAGCAGTTCTTC. Its translation: CAIGENPNEQFF.

This clonotype appeared many times. The genes are TRBV12-3 or TRBV12-4 and TRBJ2-5; D remains unclear. The CDR3 consists of 14 residues. Trimming cost V 1 base and J 5 bases, with 11 bases left between them. The CDR3 DNA reads TGTGCCAGCAGTTTAGACCCCGGGTCCGAGACCCAGTACTTC. Encoded protein: CASSLDPGSETQYF.

The gene calls are TRBV7-2 and TRBJ2-7; D is uncertain. The CDR3 has 14 amino acids. The V and J ends lost 4 bases and 3 bases respectively, with 13 bases between them. From germline, CDR1 is SGHTA and CDR2 FQGNSA. This CDR3 reads CASSSSVGFYEQYF. The CDR3 DNA reads TGTGCCAGCAGCTCCTCTGTGGGTTTCTACGAGCAGTACTTC.

The chain recombines TRBV27 with TRBJ1-2; D is unclear. Germline values: CDR1 MNHEY, CDR2 SMNVEV (reference sequence). This CDR3 is 14 amino acids long. V was trimmed by 4 bases and J by 10 bases, leaving 19 bases between them. The CDR3 sequence is CASSSADIYGFYTF. The CDR3 DNA is TGTGCCAGCAGTTCAGCTGACATCTATGGTTTCTACACCTTC.

The chain recombines TRBV28 with TRBJ2-7; TRBD2 aligns across 11 bases. V shed 5 bases and J 2 bases; nucleotides not matched to a gene: 5. There are 15 residues in the CDR3. Germline V gives CDR1 MDHEN, CDR2 SYDVKM. CDR3 nucleotides: TGTGCCAGCAGTCCTACTAGCGGGGGAACCTACGAGCAGTACGTC. Its protein is CASSPTSGGTYEQYV.

This clonotype was seen only a few times. This chain links TRBV7-9 with TRBJ2-5, with D possibly being TRBD1 (5 bases). Trimming removed 2 bases from V and 2 bases from J, with 9 bases in between. CDR1 and CDR2 (germline): SEHNR, FQNEAQ (reference sequence). CDR3 size: 14 residues. The CDR3 protein is CASSLWGTQETQYF. In nucleotides, the CDR3 is TGTGCCAGCAGCTTATGGGGCACACAAGAGACCCAGTACTTC.

The chain is built from TRBV6-5 and TRBJ2-7, with D perhaps TRBD1 (5 bases). Germline V gene sequence: CDR1 MNHEY, CDR2 SVGAGI. This CDR3 is 15 amino acids long. V lost 0 bases, J lost 0 bases, and 9 bases lay in between. This CDR3 is CASSYSVQGSYEQYF. CDR3 DNA sequence: TGTGCCAGCAGTTACTCGGTTCAGGGCTCCTACGAGCAGTACTTC.

The gene calls are TRBV7-6 and TRBJ1-1; D remains unclear. Germline V gene lookup returns CDR1 SGHVS and CDR2 FNYEAQ. This CDR3 spans 13 amino acids. The V and J ends lost 2 bases and 1 base respectively, with 5 bases between them. The CDR3 reads CASSLQENTEAFF. DNA for the CDR3: TGTGCCAGCAGCTTACAAGAGAACACTGAAGCTTTCTTT. The whole variable domain, filled in from reference TRBV7-6 and TRBJ1-1, reads GAGVSQSPRYKVTKRGQDVALRCDPISGHVSLYWYRQALGQGPEFLTYFNYEAQQDKSGLPNDRFSAERPEGSISTLTIQRTEQRDSAMYRCASSLQENTEAFFGQGTRLTVV.

The genes are TRBV7-2 and TRBJ2-2; 9 bases are shared with TRBD1. J gave up 7 bases and V 5 bases, and 11 bases lay outside the gene matches. CDR1 and CDR2 (germline): SGHTA, FQGNSA. CDR3 length equals 16 residues. CDR3 amino acids: CASSLLQGAMNGELFF. CDR3 DNA: TGTGCCAGCAGCCTCCTACAGGGGGCAATGAACGGGGAGCTGTTTTTT.

This clonotype was observed a handful of times. The chain has TRBV5-1 and TRBJ2-2; D perhaps matches TRBD1 (5 bases). The germline V gene encodes CDR1 SGHRS and CDR2 YFSETQ. V lost 1 base to trimming and J lost 7 bases, with 11 bases between them. CDR3 length: 14 amino acids. The chain's CDR3 is CASSLTRENGELFF. The DNA for the CDR3 is TGCGCCAGCAGCTTGACCAGGGAAAACGGGGAGCTGTTTTTT.

This clonotype came up a few times. The chain recombines TRBV7-2 with TRBJ2-5, with D possibly called TRBD1 or TRBD2 (5 bases each). V lost 8 bases and J 5 bases, leaving 18 bases between the germline ends. The CDR3 is 14 residues long. Germline V gene lookup returns CDR1 SGHTA and CDR2 FQGNSA. This CDR3 reads CASGRAGRGETQYF. The CDR3, as DNA: TGTGCCAGCGGGCGGGCAGGGCGTGGGGAGACCCAGTACTTC.

This chain links TRBV14 with TRBJ2-7; 8 bases match TRBD2. V dropped 1 base and J dropped 2; count of bases not matched to a gene: 4. Germline values: CDR1 SGHDN, CDR2 FVKESK. This CDR3 has 15 residues. The CDR3 nucleotides are TGTGCCAGCAGCCAAGGTCCAGCGGGAGCCTACGAGCAGTACTTC. Residues: CASSQGPAGAYEQYF.

This clonotype has a handful of counts. The CDR3 loop reads CATSRGIGNEQFF. In DNA, the CDR3 is TGTGCCACCAGTCGTGGTATTGGCAATGAGCAGTTCTTC. The J gene is TRBJ2-1, the V gene TRBV24-1; D call uncertain. Germline loops: CDR1 KGHDR, CDR2 SFDVKD. Trimming cost V 6 bases and J 6 bases, with 11 bases left between them. This CDR3 comprises 13 residues.

As DNA, the CDR3 is TGCGCCAGCAGCTTTGAAGGAGCGAGCGGCAATGAGCAGTTCTTC. Translation gives CASSFEGASGNEQFF. The V call is TRBV5-1, the J call TRBJ2-1; D is perhaps TRBD2 (5 bases). Germline CDR1 is SGHRS and CDR2 is YFSETQ. V dropped 2 bases and J dropped 6 bases, with 15 bases sitting between them. The CDR3 totals 15 residues.